The 18 T cell receptor beta chains in this list originate from one sample, sequenced in a study of blood T cells in healthy people across ages. Then a second PCR, running about 7 to 11 cycles, was carried out with a sample-barcoded 5' primer and a J-beta primer mix. MiXCR was run by TCRdb on the 5' RACE reads, yielding one entry per CDR3 protein. The sample holds fewer than 1.5 million distinct CDR3 sequences; approximately 40% are singletons and the top ten take 7.9%. Specimen: blood. All receptors derive from a woman aged 18 to 35 in good health.

In this sample, this clonotype turned up a few times. J is TRBJ1-1 and V is TRBV12-3 or TRBV12-4; D gene uncertain. There are 12 residues in the CDR3. Trimming shortened V by 8 bases and J by 4 bases, and 11 bases separated the two germline ends. CDR3 sequence reads: CASSQAATEAFF. The CDR3 nucleotides read TGTGCCAGCTCCCAAGCCGCCACTGAAGCTTTCTTT.

The V gene is TRBV20-1, the J gene TRBJ2-7, with 7 bases fitting TRBD2. Germline assignment: CDR1 DFQATT and CDR2 SNEGSKA (reference sequence). This CDR3 region has 13 residues. The ends lost 5 bases at V and 2 bases at J; junction bases unmatched: 6. The CDR3 DNA reads as TGCAGTGCTCCAACTAGCGAGACCTACGAGCAGTACTTC. It translates to CSAPTSETYEQYF.

This chain's CDR3 is CAISEPWDRAGYGYTF. CDR3 DNA: TGTGCCATCAGTGAGCCGTGGGACAGGGCTGGGTATGGCTACACCTTC. This chain links TRBV10-3 with TRBJ1-2; 9 nucleotides line up with TRBD1. CDR3 size: 16 residues. V was clipped by 2 bases and J by 5 bases; unmatched bases: 9. The germline gives CDR1 ENHRY, CDR2 SYGVKD.

The CDR3 is CASSQVALNEAFF. CDR3 DNA sequence: TGTGCCAGCAGCCAAGTCGCCCTGAATGAAGCTTTCTTT. The V call is TRBV3-1, the J call TRBJ1-1; D gene uncertain. CDR3 length: 13 residues. CDR1 is LGHDT and CDR2 is YNNKEL in the germline V gene (reference sequence). Deletions cut 1 base from V and 7 bases from J, with 10 bases between.

The rearrangement uses TRBV11-3 and TRBJ2-5; D is unclear. With 2 bases removed from V and 0 bases from J, the gap between germline ends came to 10 bases. Germline lookup yields CDR1 SGHNT and CDR2 YENEEA. CDR3 length equals 15 residues. Here the CDR3 DNA reads TGTGCCAGCAGCTTAAGCCAGGTCAACCAAGAGACCCAGTACTTC. Translated: CASSLSQVNQETQYF.

The table lists this clonotype with a count of one. The rearrangement uses TRBV5-1 and TRBJ2-6; D might be TRBD2 (6 bases). There are 15 residues in the CDR3. Germline CDR1 SGHRS, CDR2 YFSETQ. The V end lost 5 bases, the J end lost 2 bases, and 11 bases lay between the germline ends. CDR3 loop: CASRNSGAGANVLTF. CDR3 DNA: TGCGCCAGCAGAAATTCGGGGGCTGGGGCCAACGTCCTGACTTTC.

The chain couples TRBV15 to TRBJ2-3, with 7 nucleotides matching TRBD1. Germline CDR1 LNHNV, CDR2 YYDKDF (reference sequence). The CDR3 has 15 residues. V lost 5 bases and J lost 2; bases outside the gene matches: 7. The CDR3 DNA is TGTGCCACCAGCGGACCGGGACAGCTCACAGATACGCAGTATTTT. Translating gives CATSGPGQLTDTQYF.

This clonotype was seen only a few times. The genes are TRBV15 and TRBJ2-2; 11 bases are a match to TRBD1. CDR3 length: 16 residues. V shed 3 bases, J shed 2 bases, and the junction held 2 bases outside the gene matches. Germline CDR1 and CDR2: LNHNV and YYDKDF (reference sequence). The CDR3 coding sequence is TGTGCCACCAGCAGGGACAGGGGGCCAAACACCGGGGAGCTGTTTTTT. Its protein product is CATSRDRGPNTGELFF.

Here the CDR3 DNA reads TGTGCCAGCAGTTACTCGGGACTAGCGGGAACCTCCGGCTCCTACGAGCAGTACTTC. This codes for CASSYSGLAGTSGSYEQYF. The rearrangement uses TRBV6-5 and TRBJ2-7; 13 bases are a match to TRBD2. V shed 0 bases and J 0 bases; nucleotides not matched to a gene: 8. In germline, CDR1 is MNHEY, CDR2 SVGAGI. This CDR3 spans 19 amino acids.

V gene TRBV7-6 combines with J gene TRBJ2-7; 7 bases are shared with TRBD1. V lost 4 bases and J lost 7; bases outside the gene matches: 13. Germline CDR1 reads SGHVS; CDR2 reads FNYEAQ. There are 15 residues in the CDR3. CDR3 DNA: TGTGCCAGCAGCTCTAGAGGGGGCATTTTCGAAGAGCAGTACTTC. This translates into CASSSRGGIFEEQYF.

V gene TRBV20-1 combines with J gene TRBJ2-1; tentatively, D is TRBD2 (5 bases). The DNA matches TRBJ2-7 better at its end, which makes the J call doubtful. The CDR3 has 17 residues. Germline CDR1 reads DFQATT; CDR2 reads SNEGSKA (reference sequence). CDR3 sequence: CSARDSRVQSSYNEQYF. The CDR3 nucleotides read TGCAGTGCTAGAGATTCGCGGGTGCAGAGCTCCTACAATGAGCAGTACTTC.

The rearrangement joins TRBV30 to TRBJ1-2; 10 positions match TRBD1. The CDR3 contains 14 residues. V shed 8 bases, J shed 4 bases, and the junction held 10 bases outside the gene matches. Germline CDR1 reads GTSNPN; CDR2 reads SVGIG (reference sequence). CDR3 bases: TGTGCCGCTGGGACAGGGGCATACCTCTATGGCTACACCTTC. It encodes CAAGTGAYLYGYTF.

The chain is built from TRBV20-1 and TRBJ2-6; D not certain. The CDR3 has 15 amino acids. Per germline, CDR1 DFQATT and CDR2 SNEGSKA (reference sequence). Trimming left V 3 bases short and J 4 bases short, with 13 bases between. CDR3 DNA: TGCAGTGCTAGCCCCAACGGGTTCGGGGCCAACGTCCTGACTTTC. Translation: CSASPNGFGANVLTF.

This clonotype was recorded many times. The chain uses TRBV10-3 and TRBJ2-5; D gene unclear. The ends were cut back, 2 bases at V and 1 base at J, with 5 bases in the middle. The germline gives CDR1 ENHRY, CDR2 SYGVKD. This CDR3 region has 13 residues. The CDR3 DNA is TGTGCCATCAGTGAGGGATTCCAAGAGACCCAGTACTTC. Its protein is CAISEGFQETQYF.

V gene TRBV7-2 combines with J gene TRBJ1-1, with a weak D call TRBD1 (5 bases). The CDR3 spans 17 residues. The ends were cut back, 6 bases at V and 6 bases at J, with 26 bases in the middle. Per germline, CDR1 SGHTA and CDR2 FQGNSA. Here the CDR3 DNA reads TGTGCCAGCAGTCGTCGCGTAACAGGCGCTTACCTCGCTGAAGCTTTCTTT. Encoded protein: CASSRRVTGAYLAEAFF.

This clonotype was seen only a few times. This chain links TRBV5-1 with TRBJ2-7, with a possible D match to TRBD2 (6 bases). CDR3 length: 15 residues. The V gene's germline CDR1 is SGHRS and CDR2 YFSETQ. Trimming pared 4 bases from V and 5 bases from J, leaving 19 bases between. CDR3: CASSPAGTGWDEQYF. The CDR3 DNA reads as TGCGCCAGCAGCCCAGCCGGGACTGGGTGGGACGAGCAGTACTTC.

This clonotype came up many times. One end of the junction fails to match germline, which may point to a read error. The chain employs TRBV5-1 and TRBJ2-1; TRBD1 might be the D (5 bases). The CDR3 runs to 13 residues. Germline loops: CDR1 SGHRS, CDR2 YFSETQ. CDR3: CASSLTGYNEQFF. In DNA, the CDR3 is TGTGCCAGCAGCTTAACAGGCTACAATGAGCAGTTCTTC.

As for this clonotype: The junction departs from germline at one end; a sequencing error may be responsible. This chain connects TRBV12-3 or TRBV12-4 to TRBJ2-1; D may correspond to TRBD1 or TRBD2 (5 bases each). The CDR3 length is 13 residues. CDR3 DNA: TGTGCCGGCAGTTTGGGACGTGCGGATGAGCAGTTCTTC. Translating it yields CAGSLGRADEQFF.